Listed here are 26 T cell receptor beta chains from one sample, sequenced in a study of long-term antiretroviral therapy in people with HIV. Researchers ran immunoSEQ v3.0 at survey level. Sequenced by immunoSEQ multiplex PCR; TCRdb stores in-frame clones only, minus some. The sample carries around 33,000 clones, around four fifths recorded once. The sample in question was unsorted PBMCs, obtained 0.3 years after starting antiretroviral therapy. The origin of the receptors is a man aged 18 to 30 with HIV.

The V call is TRBV9, the J call TRBJ2-7; D remains ambiguous. This CDR3 has 12 residues. CDR1 is SGDLS and CDR2 is YYNGEE in the germline V gene. Trimming removed 4 bases at V and 4 bases at J, with 9 bases between. CDR3 amino acids: CASSPGGYEQYF. DNA of the CDR3: TGTGCCAGCAGCCCCGGTGGGTACGAGCAGTACTTC.

V and J are TRBV2 and TRBJ2-7; D not certain. Germline V gene lookup returns CDR1 SNHLY and CDR2 FYNNEI. This CDR3 comprises 13 residues. The V end was cut by 5 bases, the J end by 2 bases, with 10 bases between. CDR3 bases: TGTGCCAGCAGTATAGGCGGACCCTACGAGCAGTACTTC. Amino acids: CASSIGGPYEQYF.

The chain is built from TRBV15 and TRBJ2-5; TRBD2 matches 14 bases. After removal of 0 bases from V and 4 bases from J, the junction contained 10 bases not matched to a gene. Germline assignment: CDR1 LNHNV and CDR2 YYDKDF (reference sequence). There are 19 residues in the CDR3. The CDR3 coding sequence is TGTGCCACCAGCAGAGATTTAGGACTAGCGGGAGGTGAGGGAGAGACCCAGTACTTC. This encodes CATSRDLGLAGGEGETQYF.

DNA for the CDR3: TGCGCCAGCAGTATGGGATCCCTGAGAAACACCGGGGAGCTGTTTTTT. Its protein is CASSMGSLRNTGELFF. The V gene is TRBV5-1, the J gene TRBJ2-2; D not certain. The CDR3 extends over 16 amino acids. Germline loops: CDR1 SGHRS, CDR2 YFSETQ. Trimming cost V 5 bases and J 2 bases, with 16 bases left between them.

The J gene is TRBJ1-6, the V gene TRBV2, with 7 bases aligning to TRBD1. The J segment lost 10 bases and the V segment lost 1 base, leaving 4 bases of the junction unmatched. Per the germline V gene, CDR1 is SNHLY and CDR2 is FYNNEI. The CDR3 contains 14 residues. The CDR3 region is CASSEGQGRSPLHF. The CDR3 coding sequence is TGTGCCAGCAGTGAAGGACAGGGACGCTCACCCCTCCACTTT.

The chain combines TRBV9 with TRBJ2-1; D uncertain. Trimming pared 0 bases from V and 4 bases from J, leaving 14 bases between. The CDR3 totals 16 residues. Germline V CDR1 and CDR2: SGDLS, YYNGEE. In nucleotides, the CDR3 is TGTGCCAGCAGCGTAGGAACAACCCGCTATTACAATGAGCAGTTCTTC. Translating gives CASSVGTTRYYNEQFF. Looking up the rest from reference TRBV9 and TRBJ2-1 gives the full variable domain: DSGVTQTPKHLITATGQRVTLRCSPRSGDLSVYWYQQSLDQGLQFLIQYYNGEERAKGNILERFSAQQFPDLHSELNLSSLELGDSALYFCASSVGTTRYYNEQFFGPGTRLTVL.

This clone was recorded once. V and J are TRBV19 and TRBJ1-2; D uncertain. V was cut by 10 bases and J by 2 bases, with 11 bases left in between. This CDR3 contains 12 residues. The V gene's germline CDR1 is LNHDA and CDR2 SQIVND (reference sequence). CDR3 nucleotide sequence: TGTGCCACCGAATACCTGAACTATGGCTACACCTTC. Translation: CATEYLNYGYTF.

The V gene is TRBV28, the J gene TRBJ1-1, with D unclear. This CDR3 is built from 13 residues. The V and J ends lost 11 bases and 4 bases respectively, with 17 bases between them. Germline CDR1 reads MDHEN; CDR2 reads SYDVKM. CDR3: CAGRTAGVTEAFF. In DNA form, the CDR3 reads TGTGCCGGAAGGACGGCCGGAGTCACTGAAGCTTTCTTT.

The chain joins TRBV7-9 to TRBJ1-2; possible D gene TRBD1, 5 bases. CDR1 is SEHNR, CDR2 FQNEAQ, per germline (reference sequence). This CDR3 has 14 amino acids. With 7 bases removed from V and 4 bases from J, the gap between germline ends came to 16 bases. The CDR3 reads CASNTNGGPYGYTF. CDR3 bases: TGTGCCAGCAATACCAATGGGGGTCCCTATGGCTACACCTTC.

The CDR3 here is CASSIERGRTGEAFF. The CDR3 nucleotides are TGTGCCAGTAGTATAGAGCGGGGCCGGACAGGTGAAGCTTTCTTT. This chain uses TRBV19 with TRBJ1-1, with 7 nucleotides matching TRBD1. CDR3 length: 15 amino acids. With 0 bases clipped from V and 7 bases from J, the junction kept 8 bases outside the gene matches. Germline CDR1 reads LNHDA; CDR2 reads SQIVND (reference sequence).

Remarks on this clone: Mismatch with germline at one junction end may stem from a read error. The rearrangement joins TRBV10-2 to TRBJ2-7, with D maybe TRBD1 (6 bases). The CDR3 length is 12 residues. The germline V gene has CDR1 WSHSY and CDR2 SAAADI. The CDR3 loop reads CASRTASDEQYF. As DNA, the CDR3 is TGCGCCAGCCGGACAGCCTCCGACGAGCAGTACTTC.

Only a few counts were recorded for this clone. The chain is built from TRBV4-1 and TRBJ2-7; TRBD1 might be the D (5 bases). The CDR3 totals 15 residues. With 1 base removed from V and 3 bases from J, the gap between germline ends came to 13 bases. Germline lookup yields CDR1 MGHRA and CDR2 YSYEKL. The CDR3 protein is CASSQVKGPSYEQYF. The CDR3 nucleotides read TGCGCCAGCAGCCAAGTAAAGGGGCCGAGCTACGAGCAGTACTTC.

The chain carries TRBV28 and TRBJ2-7; D gene ambiguous. Per germline, CDR1 MDHEN and CDR2 SYDVKM. V was clipped by 4 bases and J by 3 bases, with 4 bases between them. This CDR3 spans 11 amino acids. The CDR3, as DNA: TGTGCCAGCAGTTCTTACTACGAGCAGTACTTC. It translates to CASSSYYEQYF.

The V gene is TRBV5-1, the J gene TRBJ2-3; D gene uncertain. The CDR3 loop spans 14 amino acids. Germline lookup yields CDR1 SGHRS and CDR2 YFSETQ. Trimming took off 3 bases at V and 1 base at J, with 9 bases between the two ends. The DNA of the CDR3 is TGCGCCAGCAGCTCGAGTTCGGGCACAGATACGCAGTATTTT. Its protein is CASSSSSGTDTQYF.

J is TRBJ1-2 and V is TRBV28, with D maybe TRBD1 (5 bases). From germline, CDR1 is MDHEN and CDR2 SYDVKM. V lost 5 bases and J 12 bases, leaving 13 bases between the germline ends. This CDR3 region has 11 residues. CDR3 sequence reads: CASSPGFENTF. CDR3 nucleotide sequence: TGTGCCAGCAGTCCAGGGTTTGAGAACACCTTC.

This rearrangement joins TRBV6-5 to TRBJ2-5; D is tentatively TRBD1 or TRBD2 (5 bases each). Trimming took off 2 bases at V and 7 bases at J, with 11 bases between the two ends. This CDR3 is 13 amino acids long. CDR1 and CDR2 from the germline V gene are MNHEY and SVGAGI. In nucleotides, the CDR3 is TGTGCCAGCAGTTACGGGGCTGAGGGGACCCAGTACTTC. This encodes CASSYGAEGTQYF.

The chain employs TRBV6-1 and TRBJ1-4; no firm D call. Looked up from germline, CDR1 is MNHNS and CDR2 is SASEGT. The CDR3 runs 15 residues. The V end was cut by 6 bases, the J end by 0 bases, with 11 bases between. The CDR3 protein is CASSQNSATNEKLFF. The CDR3 nucleotides are TGTGCCAGCAGCCAAAACAGTGCAACTAATGAAAAACTGTTTTTT.

A few counts support this clone. The V and J genes are TRBV7-3 and TRBJ1-6; no definite D call. V was trimmed by 2 bases and J by 6 bases, leaving 11 bases between them. The V gene's germline CDR1 is SGHTA and CDR2 FQGTGA. This CDR3 has 15 amino acids. This chain's CDR3 is CASSLGGTTNSPLHF. CDR3 sequence (DNA): TGTGCCAGCAGCTTAGGAGGAACAACTAATTCACCCCTCCACTTT.

This sequence joins TRBV10-1 and TRBJ2-7, with 9 nucleotides matching TRBD1. This CDR3 spans 15 amino acids. The V gene end was trimmed by 8 bases and the J gene end by 3 bases; junction bases not matched to a gene: 11. CDR1 is WNHNN, CDR2 SYGVQD, per germline (reference sequence). Here the CDR3 reads CASASGTGPYYEQYF. CDR3 coding DNA: TGCGCCAGCGCGAGCGGGACAGGGCCTTACTACGAGCAGTACTTC.

V gene TRBV19 combines with J gene TRBJ2-1, with 8 bases that match TRBD1. Germline assignment: CDR1 LNHDA and CDR2 SQIVND (reference sequence). Trimming cost V 6 bases and J 8 bases; bases outside gene matches: 9. This CDR3 contains 14 residues. The CDR3 region has the DNA TGTGCCAGTAGGCTATACGCAGGGGGCGATGAGCAGTTCTTC. The encoded protein is CASRLYAGGDEQFF.

CDR3 loop: CASSLSGDRAYEQYF. The CDR3 bases are TGTGCCAGCAGTTTAAGCGGGGACAGGGCCTACGAGCAGTACTTC. This chain links TRBV28 with TRBJ2-7; TRBD1 agrees at 9 bases. The CDR3 has 15 residues. V dropped 2 bases and J dropped 2; count of bases not matched to a gene: 4. Germline CDR1 reads MDHEN; CDR2 reads SYDVKM.

This chain uses TRBV27 with TRBJ2-5; a weak D match, TRBD1 (5 bases). V was trimmed by 6 bases and J by 4 bases, leaving 21 bases between them. The CDR3 length is 16 residues. Germline assignment: CDR1 MNHEY and CDR2 SMNVEV (reference sequence). CDR3 amino acids: CASSSIGAGLRETQYF. CDR3 coding DNA: TGTGCCAGCAGCTCCATAGGGGCAGGTTTGAGAGAGACCCAGTACTTC.

Regarding this clone: The same CDR3 can be traced to other DNA sequences in this sample. This sequence joins TRBV28 and TRBJ1-5, with D unresolved. The CDR3 covers 14 residues. V was pared by 6 bases and J by 0 bases, with 9 bases between. Germline CDR1 MDHEN, CDR2 SYDVKM. The CDR3 nucleotides read TGTGCCAGCAGCCCGCCCAGTAGCAATCAGCCCCAGCATTTT. It is translated as CASSPPSSNQPQHF. Looking up the rest from reference TRBV28 and TRBJ1-5 gives the full variable domain: DVKVTQSSRYLVKRTGEKVFLECVQDMDHENMFWYRQDPGLGLRLIYFSYDVKMKEKGDIPEGYSVSREKKERFSLILESASTNQTSMYLCASSPPSSNQPQHFGDGTRLSIL.

The chain carries TRBV5-1 and TRBJ1-1; 8 bases line up with TRBD1. J lost 0 bases, V lost 4 bases, and 2 bases had no gene match. This CDR3 has 14 amino acids. CDR1 is SGHRS and CDR2 is YFSETQ in the germline V gene. The CDR3 here is CASSPGGMNTEAFF. The CDR3 DNA is TGCGCCAGCAGCCCAGGGGGCATGAACACTGAAGCTTTCTTT. Variable domain in full (rest from reference TRBV5-1 and TRBJ1-1): KAGVTQTPRYLIKTRGQQVTLSCSPISGHRSVSWYQQTPGQGLQFLFEYFSETQRNKGNFPGRFSGRQFSNSRSEMNVSTLELGDSALYLCASSPGGMNTEAFFGQGTRLTVV.

The J gene is TRBJ2-7, the V gene TRBV7-8; possibly TRBD2 for D (6 bases). This CDR3 contains 16 residues. The V and J ends lost 1 base and 4 bases respectively, with 17 bases between them. Germline CDR1 reads SGHVS; CDR2 reads FQNEAQ. DNA of the CDR3: TGTGCCAGCAGCTTAGGTTCCGGGGGTCCAGGGTACGAGCAGTACTTC. This translates into CASSLGSGGPGYEQYF.

The V and J genes are TRBV30 and TRBJ2-2; D not certain. The V end lost 3 bases, the J end lost 2 bases, and 10 bases lay between the germline ends. In germline, CDR1 is GTSNPN, CDR2 SVGIG (reference sequence). The CDR3 totals 14 residues. The CDR3 bases are TGTGCCTGGAGCCAGGAGAGCAACACCGGGGAGCTGTTTTTT. Its translation is CAWSQESNTGELFF.